A selection of T cell receptor beta chains follows, all from one sample in a study of preoperative IRX-2 immunotherapy in early breast cancer. Data came from immunoSEQ multiplex PCR; TCRdb stores just in-frame clones and leaves some out. The sample holds about 26,000 clones, around 87% seen once. The sample was collected from a patient treated with IRX-2 immunotherapy. Every receptor here comes from a human donor with breast cancer. Each CDR3 is given with its conserved first and last residue. The D gene is left open where the match is weak. Where a row states a size, it is once, few, many or the class of an expanded clone; other rows omit it.

few	TRBV12-5	-	TRBJ2-7	TGTGCTAGTGGTTTGGGGCAGACAGGATCCTACGAGCAGTACTTC	CASGLGQTGSYEQYF
-	TRBV30	TRBD1	TRBJ2-1	TGTGCCTGGAGGGCCAGGGACAGGGGCTATGAGCAGTTCTTC	CAWRARDRGYEQFF
-	TRBV30	-	TRBJ1-2	TGTGCCTGGAGTGTAGTGGGTGGCTACACCTTC	CAWSVVGGYTF
-	TRBV12-5	-	TRBJ2-2	TGTGCTAGTGGTTTGGATACCGGGGAGCTGTTTTTT	CASGLDTGELFF
-	TRBV29-1	TRBD1	TRBJ1-2	TGCAGCACCGATCAGGGGGACTATGGCTACACCTTC	CSTDQGDYGYTF
-	TRBV29-1	TRBD1	TRBJ1-2	TGCAGCGTTGGCTGGGACAGGGGGGACTACACCTTC	CSVGWDRGDYTF
-	TRBV28	TRBD2	TRBJ2-2	TGTGCCAGCAGGAAGACTAGCGGGAGGGGGAACACCGGGGAGCTGTTTTTT	CASRKTSGRGNTGELFF
-	TRBV19	TRBD1	TRBJ2-1	TGTGCCAGTAGCCGGACAGGGACTCACAATGAGCAGTTCTTC	CASSRTGTHNEQFF
once	TRBV28	-	TRBJ1-3	TGTGCCAGCAGCCCCAGGACCTCCTCTGGAAACACCATATATTTT	CASSPRTSSGNTIYF
-	TRBV9	TRBD2	TRBJ2-1	TGTGCCAGCAGCGTGGCCCCTCTAGCGGGAGGTAATGAGCAGTTCTTC	CASSVAPLAGGNEQFF
once	TRBV10-3	-	TRBJ2-7	TGTGCCATCAGTGAACAGCAATACGAGCAGTACTTC	CAISEQQYEQYF
-	TRBV11-2	-	TRBJ2-7	TGTGCCAGCAGCTTAGTTGCCTCCTACGAGCAGTACTTC	CASSLVASYEQYF
-	TRBV25-1	TRBD2	TRBJ2-5	TGTGCCAGCAGCCCGCCGTGGGGGGGTTCGGAGACCCAGTACTTC	CASSPPWGGSETQYF
-	TRBV7-2	TRBD1	TRBJ2-5	TGTGCCAGCAGCCCTAGACAGGGGTTCGGGGAGACCCAGTACTTC	CASSPRQGFGETQYF
-	TRBV5-1	-	TRBJ1-1	TGCGCCAGCAGCTTGAACGGGATGGGCACTGAAGCTTTCTTT	CASSLNGMGTEAFF
-	TRBV5-4	TRBD2	TRBJ2-7	TGTGCCAGCAGCCCTATCACTAGCGGGGTTGGGTACGAGCAGTACTTC	CASSPITSGVGYEQYF
-	TRBV6-5	TRBD2	TRBJ2-2	TGTGCCAGCAGTTACTACCGGGAGGCCGGGGAGCTGTTTTTT	CASSYYREAGELFF
-	TRBV15	-	TRBJ2-7	TGTGCCACCAGCACAAATCCGACAAGGACCTACGAGCAGTACTTC	CATSTNPTRTYEQYF
-	TRBV12-5	-	TRBJ1-5	TGTGCTAGTGGTTTGGTACGAGGGAGCAGGGACAATCAGCCCCAGCATTTT	CASGLVRGSRDNQPQHF
-	TRBV5-1	TRBD2	TRBJ2-3	TGCGCCAGCAGCCCGGGACTAGCGGGAGCCACAGATACGCAGTATTTT	CASSPGLAGATDTQYF
-	TRBV7-8	-	TRBJ2-7	TGTGCCAGCAGCTTCGGTGTTCGGTCCTACGAGCAGTACTTC	CASSFGVRSYEQYF
-	TRBV7-8	TRBD2	TRBJ2-3	TGTGCCAGCAGCTTAGGAGGGACTAGCGGGGGGAACGCAGATACGCAGTATTTT	CASSLGGTSGGNADTQYF
few	TRBV4-1	TRBD2	TRBJ2-2	TGCGCCAGCAGCCAAGATGTAGGGACTAGCGGGGGGGCCGTCGGGGAGCTGTTTTTT	CASSQDVGTSGGAVGELFF
-	TRBV7-2	TRBD2	TRBJ2-7	TGTGCCAGCAGCTTAAGCGGGGGCTCCACCTACGAGCAGTACTTC	CASSLSGGSTYEQYF
-	TRBV7-2	-	TRBJ2-7	TGTGCCAGCAGCTTTGGCGGGGAAACCTACGAGCAGTACTTC	CASSFGGETYEQYF
-	TRBV18	-	TRBJ2-7	TGTGCCAGCTCACCAACGACAGCCTCCTACGAGCAGTACTTC	CASSPTTASYEQYF
-	TRBV2	TRBD2	TRBJ2-3	TGTGCCAGCCGGGGGGGTCTTAGCACAGATACGCAGTATTTT	CASRGGLSTDTQYF
-	TRBV16	TRBD1	TRBJ2-7	TGTGCCAGCAGCCTGACAGGGGGCATAAGCGAGCAGTACTTC	CASSLTGGISEQYF
-	TRBV5-5	TRBD1	TRBJ2-7	TGTGCCAGCAGCCGGGGACAGACGCAGTACTTC	CASSRGQTQYF
-	TRBV21-1	-	TRBJ1-1	TGTGCCAGCAGCAAATCCAGGGCGTCGGACACTGAAGCTTTCTTT	CASSKSRASDTEAFF
-	TRBV7-8	-	TRBJ1-2	TGTGCCAGCAGCTTAGCGTCCCCCAGGGTGAACTATGGCTACACCTTC	CASSLASPRVNYGYTF
-	TRBV11-2	-	TRBJ2-5	TGTGCCAGCAGGGCTATCGTGGAGACCCAGTACTTC	CASRAIVETQYF
-	TRBV6-6	-	TRBJ1-5	TGTGCCAGCAGTCATCTCGAGGCGCGGGGCAATCAGCCCCAGCATTTT	CASSHLEARGNQPQHF
-	TRBV6-5	TRBD2	TRBJ2-3	TGTGCCAGCAGTTACTCTCAGCGGGACCCCACAGATACGCAGTATTTT	CASSYSQRDPTDTQYF
-	TRBV13	-	TRBJ1-1	TGCGCCAGCAGCCCGCGGGGGGACACTGAAGCTTTCTTT	CASSPRGDTEAFF
-	TRBV7-8	-	TRBJ2-7	TGTGCCAGCAGCTTAGGATCAGATTACGAGCAGTACTTC	CASSLGSDYEQYF
-	TRBV27	-	TRBJ1-5	TGTGCCAGCAGTTTATACCGGACGGATCAGCCCCAGCATTTT	CASSLYRTDQPQHF
-	TRBV13	TRBD2	TRBJ2-5	TGTGCCAGCAGCTCCTCTAGCGGCCAAGAGACCCAGTACTTC	CASSSSSGQETQYF
few	TRBV7-9	-	TRBJ2-2	TGTGCCAGCAGCTTACAGGGAGGTGTAAAGACCGGGGAGCTGTTTTTT	CASSLQGGVKTGELFF
-	TRBV6-6	TRBD2	TRBJ2-2	TGTGCCAGCAGATCCAGCGGGAGGAACACCGGGGAGCTGTTTTTT	CASRSSGRNTGELFF
-	TRBV18	-	TRBJ1-5	TGTGCCAGCTCACCACCGTCACAGGGAGAGAATCAGCCCCAGCATTTT	CASSPPSQGENQPQHF
-	TRBV7-2	TRBD1	TRBJ1-6	TGTGCCAGCTTACCAGGGGGCGCGCCCCATAATTCACCCCTCCACTTT	CASLPGGAPHNSPLHF
-	TRBV7-9	-	TRBJ2-1	TGTGCCAGCAGCCCCTTTGGGGGGAGGATCAAAGGGAATGAGCAGTTCTTC	CASSPFGGRIKGNEQFF
-	TRBV6-6	TRBD2	TRBJ2-7	TGTGCCAGCAGTTCCCGGGGCGGGGGGGTCTCCTACGAGCAGTACTTC	CASSSRGGGVSYEQYF
few	TRBV18	-	TRBJ2-7	TGTGCCAGCTCACCAGACGGCACACCCTACGAGCAGTACTTC	CASSPDGTPYEQYF